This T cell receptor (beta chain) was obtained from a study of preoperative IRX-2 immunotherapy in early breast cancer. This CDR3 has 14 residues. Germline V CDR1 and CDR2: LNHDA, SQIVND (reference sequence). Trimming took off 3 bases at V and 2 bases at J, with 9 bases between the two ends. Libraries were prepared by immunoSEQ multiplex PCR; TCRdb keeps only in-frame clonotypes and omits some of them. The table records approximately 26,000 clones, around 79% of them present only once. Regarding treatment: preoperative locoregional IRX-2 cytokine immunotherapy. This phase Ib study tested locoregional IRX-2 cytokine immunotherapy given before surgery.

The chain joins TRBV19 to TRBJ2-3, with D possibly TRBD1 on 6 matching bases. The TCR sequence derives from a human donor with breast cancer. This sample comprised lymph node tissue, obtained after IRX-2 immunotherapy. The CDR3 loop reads CASSMQGSTDTQYF. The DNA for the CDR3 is TGTGCCAGTAGTATGCAGGGGTCCACAGATACGCAGTATTTT.